This T cell receptor beta chain was observed in a study of technical replicates of blood from a handful of donors. Libraries were prepared by immunoSEQ multiplex PCR; TCRdb keeps only in-frame clonotypes and omits some of them. The repertoire has under 70,000 clones, about nine tenths of them found once; the top ten carry over 4%. Notes on this clone: Other DNA sequences in this specimen translate into the identical CDR3.

V lost 1 base, J lost 4 bases, and 2 bases stayed unmatched. Germline CDR1 LGHNA, CDR2 YSLEER. The CDR3 consists of 15 residues. This receptor was identified in a human donor in good health. Some clones in this sample may be carry-over from other donors' samples. What was sequenced was PBMCs. This chain connects TRBV4-3 to TRBJ1-5; 9 bases map to TRBD1. The CDR3 reads CASSQGGQGNQPQHF. The CDR3 nucleotides are TGCGCCAGCAGCCAAGGAGGACAGGGGAATCAGCCCCAGCATTTT.